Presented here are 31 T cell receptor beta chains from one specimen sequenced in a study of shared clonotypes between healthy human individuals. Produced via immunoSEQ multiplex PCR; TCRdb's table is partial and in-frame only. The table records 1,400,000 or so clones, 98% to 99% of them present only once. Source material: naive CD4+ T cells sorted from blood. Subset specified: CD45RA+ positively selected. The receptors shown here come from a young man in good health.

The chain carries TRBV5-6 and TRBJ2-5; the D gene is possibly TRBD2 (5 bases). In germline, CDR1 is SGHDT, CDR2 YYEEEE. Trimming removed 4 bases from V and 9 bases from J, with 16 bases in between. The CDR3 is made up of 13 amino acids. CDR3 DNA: TGTGCCAGCAGCCGGACTGAGAAGATGGCCCAGTACTTC. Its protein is CASSRTEKMAQYF.

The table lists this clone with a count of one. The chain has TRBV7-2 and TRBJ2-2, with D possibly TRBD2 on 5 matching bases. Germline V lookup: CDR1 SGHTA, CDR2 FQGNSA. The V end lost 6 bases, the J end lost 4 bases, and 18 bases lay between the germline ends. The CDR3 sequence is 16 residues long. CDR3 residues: CASSQKLGVSTGELFF. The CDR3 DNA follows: TGTGCCAGCAGTCAAAAACTGGGAGTTAGCACCGGGGAGCTGTTTTTT.

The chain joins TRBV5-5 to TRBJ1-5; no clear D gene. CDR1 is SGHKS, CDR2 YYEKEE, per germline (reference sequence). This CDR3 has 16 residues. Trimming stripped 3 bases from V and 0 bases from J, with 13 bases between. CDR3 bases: TGTGCCAGCAGCTACCTTGGTAGGGATAGCAATCAGCCCCAGCATTTT. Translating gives CASSYLGRDSNQPQHF.

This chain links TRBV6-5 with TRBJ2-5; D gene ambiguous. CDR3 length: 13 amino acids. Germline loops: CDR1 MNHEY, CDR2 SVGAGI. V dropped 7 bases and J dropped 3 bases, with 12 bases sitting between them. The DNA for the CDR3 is TGTGCCAGCATGAGGAGTCGGAAAGAGACCCAGTACTTC. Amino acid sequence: CASMRSRKETQYF.

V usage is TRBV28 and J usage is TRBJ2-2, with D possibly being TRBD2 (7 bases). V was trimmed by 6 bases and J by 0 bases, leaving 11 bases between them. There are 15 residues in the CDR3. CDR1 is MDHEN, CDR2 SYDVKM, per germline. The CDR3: CASRGGAPNTGELFF. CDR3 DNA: TGTGCCAGCAGAGGGGGGGCCCCGAACACCGGGGAGCTGTTTTTT.

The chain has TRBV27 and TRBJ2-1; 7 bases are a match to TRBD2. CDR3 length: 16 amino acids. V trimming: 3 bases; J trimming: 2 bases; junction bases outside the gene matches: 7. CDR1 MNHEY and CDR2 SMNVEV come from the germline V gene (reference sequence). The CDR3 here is CASSFDGAGAYNEQFF. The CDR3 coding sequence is TGTGCCAGCAGTTTTGATGGTGCGGGGGCCTACAATGAGCAGTTCTTC.

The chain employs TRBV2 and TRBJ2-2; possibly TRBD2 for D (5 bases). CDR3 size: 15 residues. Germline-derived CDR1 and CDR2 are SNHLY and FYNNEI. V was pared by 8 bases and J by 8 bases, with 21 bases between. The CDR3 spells CASGESGSMPGELFF. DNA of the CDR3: TGTGCCAGCGGAGAGAGTGGGAGTATGCCTGGGGAGCTGTTTTTT.

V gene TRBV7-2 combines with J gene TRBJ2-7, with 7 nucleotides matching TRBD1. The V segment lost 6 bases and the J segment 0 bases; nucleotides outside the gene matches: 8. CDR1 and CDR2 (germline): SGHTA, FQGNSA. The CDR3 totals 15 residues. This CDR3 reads CASRPTGASSYEQYF. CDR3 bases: TGTGCCAGCAGGCCTACAGGGGCTAGCTCCTACGAGCAGTACTTC.

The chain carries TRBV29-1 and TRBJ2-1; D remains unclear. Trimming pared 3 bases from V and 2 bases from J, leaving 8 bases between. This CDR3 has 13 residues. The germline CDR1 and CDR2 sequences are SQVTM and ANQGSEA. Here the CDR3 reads CSVEALTYNEQFF. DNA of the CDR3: TGCAGCGTTGAGGCATTAACCTACAATGAGCAGTTCTTC.

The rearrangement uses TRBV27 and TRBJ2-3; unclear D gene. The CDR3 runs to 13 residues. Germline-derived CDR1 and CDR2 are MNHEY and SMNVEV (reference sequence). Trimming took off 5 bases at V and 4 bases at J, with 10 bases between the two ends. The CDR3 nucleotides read TGTGCCAGCAGTCAACCTTCGCCAGATACGCAGTATTTT. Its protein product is CASSQPSPDTQYF.

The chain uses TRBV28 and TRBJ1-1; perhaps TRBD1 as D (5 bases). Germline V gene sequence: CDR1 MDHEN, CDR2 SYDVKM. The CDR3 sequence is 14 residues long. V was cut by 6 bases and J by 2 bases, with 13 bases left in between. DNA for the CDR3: TGTGCCAGCAGCATGCCCGGGGCTAACACTGAAGCTTTCTTT. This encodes CASSMPGANTEAFF.

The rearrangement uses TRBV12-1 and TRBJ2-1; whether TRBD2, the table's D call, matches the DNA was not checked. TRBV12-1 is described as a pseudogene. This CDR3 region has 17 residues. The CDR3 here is CASRSSSGNGTCNEQFF. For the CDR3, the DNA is TGTGCCAGCAGGAGCAGTAGCGGGAACGGGACTTGCAATGAGCAGTTCTTC.

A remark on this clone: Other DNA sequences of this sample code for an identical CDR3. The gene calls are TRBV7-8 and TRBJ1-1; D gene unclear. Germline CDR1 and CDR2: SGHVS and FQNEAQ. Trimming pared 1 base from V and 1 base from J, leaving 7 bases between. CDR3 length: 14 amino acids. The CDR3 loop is CASSLVRGNTEAFF. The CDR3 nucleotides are TGTGCCAGCAGCTTAGTTAGAGGGAACACTGAAGCTTTCTTT.

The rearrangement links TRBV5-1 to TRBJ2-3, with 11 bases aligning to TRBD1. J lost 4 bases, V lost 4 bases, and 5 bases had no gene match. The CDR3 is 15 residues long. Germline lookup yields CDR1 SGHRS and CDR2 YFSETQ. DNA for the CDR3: TGCGCCAGCAGCCTGGGACAGGGGGTGTCAGATACGCAGTATTTT. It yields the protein CASSLGQGVSDTQYF.

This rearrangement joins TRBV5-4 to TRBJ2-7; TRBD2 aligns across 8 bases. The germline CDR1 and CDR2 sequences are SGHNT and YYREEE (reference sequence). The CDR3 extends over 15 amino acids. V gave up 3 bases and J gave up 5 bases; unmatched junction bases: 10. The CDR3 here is CASSSRTGGPHEQYF. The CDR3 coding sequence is TGTGCCAGCAGCTCGCGGACGGGAGGGCCCCACGAGCAGTACTTC.

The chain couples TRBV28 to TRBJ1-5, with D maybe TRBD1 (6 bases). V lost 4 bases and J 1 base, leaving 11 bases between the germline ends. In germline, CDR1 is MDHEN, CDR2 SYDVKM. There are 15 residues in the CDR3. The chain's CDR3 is CASSSYRVSNQPQHF. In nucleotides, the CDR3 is TGTGCCAGCAGTTCGTACAGGGTGAGCAATCAGCCCCAGCATTTT.

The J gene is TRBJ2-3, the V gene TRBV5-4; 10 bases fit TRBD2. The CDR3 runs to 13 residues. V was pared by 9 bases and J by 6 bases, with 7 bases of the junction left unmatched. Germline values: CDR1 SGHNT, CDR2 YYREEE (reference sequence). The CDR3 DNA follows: TGTGCCATTTGGACTAGCGGTTCCGATACGCAGTATTTT. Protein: CAIWTSGSDTQYF.

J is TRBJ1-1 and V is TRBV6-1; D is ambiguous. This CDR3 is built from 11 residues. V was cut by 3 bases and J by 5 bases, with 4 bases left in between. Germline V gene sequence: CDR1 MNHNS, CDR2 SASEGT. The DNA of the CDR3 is TGTGCCAGCAGTGATTATACTGAAGCTTTCTTT. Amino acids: CASSDYTEAFF.

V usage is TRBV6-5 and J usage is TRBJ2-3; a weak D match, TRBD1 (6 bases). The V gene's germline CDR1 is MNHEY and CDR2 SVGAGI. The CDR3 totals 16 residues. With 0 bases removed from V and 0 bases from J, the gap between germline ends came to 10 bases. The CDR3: CASSYSSQGSTDTQYF. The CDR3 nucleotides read TGTGCCAGCAGTTACTCGAGTCAGGGGAGCACAGATACGCAGTATTTT.

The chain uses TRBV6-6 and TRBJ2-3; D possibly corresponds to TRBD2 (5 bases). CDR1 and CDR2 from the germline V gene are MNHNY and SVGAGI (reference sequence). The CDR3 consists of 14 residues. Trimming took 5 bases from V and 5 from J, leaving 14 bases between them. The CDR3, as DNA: TGTGCCAGCAGTGGAGGAACCGACTTAGATACGCAGTATTTT. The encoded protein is CASSGGTDLDTQYF.

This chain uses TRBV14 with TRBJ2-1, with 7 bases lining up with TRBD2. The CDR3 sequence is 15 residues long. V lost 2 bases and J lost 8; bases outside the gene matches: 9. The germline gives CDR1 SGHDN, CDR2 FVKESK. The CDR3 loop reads CASSQLTGGRDEQFF. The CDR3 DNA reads TGTGCCAGCAGCCAACTCACGGGAGGCAGGGATGAGCAGTTCTTC.

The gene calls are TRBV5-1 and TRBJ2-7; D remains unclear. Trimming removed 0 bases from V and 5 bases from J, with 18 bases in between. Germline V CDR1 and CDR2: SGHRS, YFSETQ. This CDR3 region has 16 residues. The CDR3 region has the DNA TGCGCCAGCAGCTTGGCCGCGACATACCCACTCCACGAGCAGTACTTC. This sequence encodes CASSLAATYPLHEQYF.

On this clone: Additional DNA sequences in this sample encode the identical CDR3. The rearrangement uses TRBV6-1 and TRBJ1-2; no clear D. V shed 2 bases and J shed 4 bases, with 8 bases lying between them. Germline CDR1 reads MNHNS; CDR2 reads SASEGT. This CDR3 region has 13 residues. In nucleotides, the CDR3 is TGTGCCAGCAGTGAACGTACTCCCTATGGCTACACCTTC. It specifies CASSERTPYGYTF.

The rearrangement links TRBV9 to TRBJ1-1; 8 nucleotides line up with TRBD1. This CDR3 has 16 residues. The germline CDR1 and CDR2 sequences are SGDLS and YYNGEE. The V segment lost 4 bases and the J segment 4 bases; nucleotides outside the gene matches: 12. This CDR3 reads CASSLMTGARGTEAFF. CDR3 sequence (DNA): TGTGCCAGCAGCCTTATGACAGGGGCGAGGGGCACTGAAGCTTTCTTT. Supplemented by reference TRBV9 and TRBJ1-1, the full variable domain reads DSGVTQTPKHLITATGQRVTLRCSPRSGDLSVYWYQQSLDQGLQFLIQYYNGEERAKGNILERFSAQQFPDLHSELNLSSLELGDSALYFCASSLMTGARGTEAFFGQGTRLTVV.

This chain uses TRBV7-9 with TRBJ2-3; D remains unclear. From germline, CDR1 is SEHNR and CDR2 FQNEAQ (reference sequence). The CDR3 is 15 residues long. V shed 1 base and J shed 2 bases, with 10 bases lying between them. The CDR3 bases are TGTGCCAGCAGCTTAGACGGTAGGCCCACAGATACGCAGTATTTT. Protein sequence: CASSLDGRPTDTQYF. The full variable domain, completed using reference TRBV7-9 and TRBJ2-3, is DTGVSQNPRHKITKRGQNVTFRCDPISEHNRLYWYRQTLGQGPEFLTYFQNEAQLEKSRLLSDRFSAERPKGSFSTLEIQRTEQGDSAMYLCASSLDGRPTDTQYFGPGTRLTVL.

CDR3 sequence: CASSLPWAYEQYF. CDR3 nucleotides: TGTGCCAGCAGTTTACCTTGGGCCTACGAGCAGTACTTC. This chain connects TRBV7-8 to TRBJ2-7; no clear D gene. Trimming took off 6 bases at V and 2 bases at J, with 11 bases between the two ends. CDR1 is SGHVS, CDR2 FQNEAQ, per germline. The CDR3 loop spans 13 amino acids.

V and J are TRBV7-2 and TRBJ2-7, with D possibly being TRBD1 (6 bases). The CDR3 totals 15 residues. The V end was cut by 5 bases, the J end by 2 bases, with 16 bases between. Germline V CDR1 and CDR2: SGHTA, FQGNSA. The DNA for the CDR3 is TGTGCCAGCAGCCCAAGTAGGGGGATCCCCTACGAGCAGTACTTC. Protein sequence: CASSPSRGIPYEQYF.

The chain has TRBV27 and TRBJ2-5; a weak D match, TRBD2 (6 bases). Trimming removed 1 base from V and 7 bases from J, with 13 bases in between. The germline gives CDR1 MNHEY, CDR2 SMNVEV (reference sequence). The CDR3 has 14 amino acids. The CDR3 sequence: CASSLLREVGTQYF. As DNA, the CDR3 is TGTGCCAGCAGTTTATTGAGGGAGGTGGGGACCCAGTACTTC.

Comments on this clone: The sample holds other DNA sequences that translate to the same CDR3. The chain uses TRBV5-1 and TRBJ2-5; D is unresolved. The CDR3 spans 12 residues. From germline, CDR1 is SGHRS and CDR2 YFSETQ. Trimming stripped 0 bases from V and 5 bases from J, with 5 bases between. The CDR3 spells CASSLGSETQYF. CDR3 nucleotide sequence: TGCGCCAGCAGCTTGGGGTCCGAGACCCAGTACTTC.

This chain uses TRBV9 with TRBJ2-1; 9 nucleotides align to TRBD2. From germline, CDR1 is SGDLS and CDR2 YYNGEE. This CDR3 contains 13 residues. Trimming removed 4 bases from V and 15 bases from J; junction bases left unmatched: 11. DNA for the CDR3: TGTGCCAGCAGCTCCCAGCCGGGACTAGCCCTGTTCTTC. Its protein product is CASSSQPGLALFF.

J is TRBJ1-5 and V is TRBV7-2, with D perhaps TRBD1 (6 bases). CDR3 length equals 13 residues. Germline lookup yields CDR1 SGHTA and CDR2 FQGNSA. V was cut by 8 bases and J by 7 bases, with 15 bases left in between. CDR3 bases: TGTGCCAGCGCCGAACAGGGTAGCCAGCCCCAGCATTTT. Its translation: CASAEQGSQPQHF.